This record looks at one T cell receptor (beta chain) sequence and its context. This clonotype was observed many times. Its antigen is unknown. Base qualities were left out, and no much larger clone turns up one base away. The data were taken from a study of T-cell reconstitution after alpha-beta-depleted transplantation in children (dated by TCRdb to the mid-2010s). Background for the entire study: Using TCR repertoire profiling, the study quantitatively followed how T-cell immune reconstitution unfolded in children after TCRalphabeta/CD19-depleted allogeneic hematopoietic cell transplantation. Findings and caveats that apply to the study as a whole: Over subsequent months, a decline in hyperexpanded clone frequencies was noted, and after one year, T-cell counts and TCRbeta diversity were mostly ascribed to newly produced T cells. The high TCRbeta diversity at day 60 in some patients was ascribed to recipient T cells and intrathymic progenitors that had survived conditioning. The apparently early alphabetaT-cell count recovery about two months after transplant was reportedly dependent on only several hundred rapidly expanded clones derived from non-depleted graft cells.

In light of the paper, this sample's treatment or condition label describes: allogeneic hematopoietic cell transplantation with graft depleted of TCRalphabeta T cells and CD19 B cells. The transplant recipients were children given TCRalphabeta/CD19-depleted allogeneic hematopoietic cell grafts. The library came from PCR. Instrument used: Illumina HiSeq 2500. To normalize quantification of the TCRbeta repertoire, the TCR libraries were built with molecular barcoding that relied on unique molecular identifiers. TCRdb cleaned the public reads at Q25 with fastp, built clones with MiXCR and kept in-frame beta chains. Under each unique CDR3 protein, matching rows form one entry showing the most common genes and DNA. Across this sample there are fewer than 550,000 distinct CDR3 sequences, with approximately 10% seen only once. The ten largest clones capture about 14% of the sample. This sequence originates from a female patient aged 2 to 10 who had a stem cell transplant for aplastic anemia, so the T cells may come from the graft donor. The sample was PBMCs, mostly from graft donor cells, taken 180 days after TCRalphabeta/CD19-depleted stem cell transplant.

The DNA sequence is given as TGTGCCAGCAGCCACGGGACCACTGAGCAGTTCTTC. It translates as CASSHGTTEQFF. The rearranged segments are TRBV3-1 and TRBJ2-1, with the D assignment possibly TRBD1 or TRBD2, given 5 matching bases for each. Looking up the germline V gene (reference sequence) yields CDR1 LGHDT and CDR2 YNNKEL. The CDR3 numbers 12 residues from cysteine through phenylalanine. Just CDR3 DNA is preserved here, 36 bases in frame from base 1. V gives up 3 bases and J gives up 9 bases, and the segment between their germline ends measures 9 bases.